This T cell receptor beta chain was observed in a study of CD8+ T cells in alopecia areata. Across the whole study: Treated patients were dosed with oral tofacitinib, taking 5 to 10 mg twice daily.

The CDR3 extends over 15 amino acids. With 2 bases removed from V and 3 bases from J, the gap between germline ends came to 13 bases. CDR1 and CDR2 from the germline V gene are PRHDT and FYEKMQ (reference sequence). Treatment noted: oral pan-JAK inhibitor, 5-10 mg twice daily. The authors extracted RNA and reverse transcribed it into cDNA as the sequencing template. Some clones are missing from TCRdb's copy, which holds only in-frame ones; the method was immunoSEQ multiplex PCR. The sample yields 250,000 to 300,000 clones, roughly 60% seen once. The receptor comes from a human donor with alopecia areata. The sample in question was CD4+ T cells sorted from blood, obtained at week 24, from a patient treated with tofacitinib. The chain recombines TRBV13 with TRBJ1-2; D is unresolved. The CDR3 DNA reads as TGTGCCAGCAGCTTAATGGGCAGGCAAGACTATGGCTACACCTTC. It yields the protein CASSLMGRQDYGYTF.